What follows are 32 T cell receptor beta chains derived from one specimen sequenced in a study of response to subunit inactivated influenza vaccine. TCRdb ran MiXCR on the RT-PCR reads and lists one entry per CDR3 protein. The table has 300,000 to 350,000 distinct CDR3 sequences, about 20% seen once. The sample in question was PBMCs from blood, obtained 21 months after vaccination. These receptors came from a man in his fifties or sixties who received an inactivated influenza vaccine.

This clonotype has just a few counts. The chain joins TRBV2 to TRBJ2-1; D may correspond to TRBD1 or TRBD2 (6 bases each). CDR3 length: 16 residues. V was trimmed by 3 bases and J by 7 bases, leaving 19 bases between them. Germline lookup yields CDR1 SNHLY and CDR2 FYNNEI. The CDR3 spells CASSDPGTPGANEQFF. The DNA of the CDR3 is TGTGCCAGCAGTGACCCCGGGACTCCGGGGGCGAATGAGCAGTTCTTC.

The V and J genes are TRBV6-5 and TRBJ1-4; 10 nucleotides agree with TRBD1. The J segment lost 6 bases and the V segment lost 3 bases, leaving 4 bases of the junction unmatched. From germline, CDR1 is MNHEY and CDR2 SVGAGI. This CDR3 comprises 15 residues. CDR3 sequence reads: CASSYGTGDHEKLFF. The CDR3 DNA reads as TGTGCCAGCAGTTATGGGACAGGGGACCATGAAAAACTGTTTTTT.

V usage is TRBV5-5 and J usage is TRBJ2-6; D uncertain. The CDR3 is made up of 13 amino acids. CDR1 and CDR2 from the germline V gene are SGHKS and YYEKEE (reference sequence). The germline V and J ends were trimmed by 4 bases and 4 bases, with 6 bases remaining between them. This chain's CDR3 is CASSLWGANVLTF. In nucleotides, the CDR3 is TGTGCCAGCAGCCTATGGGGGGCCAACGTCCTGACTTTC.

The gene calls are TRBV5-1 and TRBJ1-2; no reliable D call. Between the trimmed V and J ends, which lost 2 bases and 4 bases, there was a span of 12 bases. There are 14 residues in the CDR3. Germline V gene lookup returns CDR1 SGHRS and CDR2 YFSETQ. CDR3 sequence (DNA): TGCGCCAGCAGCTTAAATACCGGGCCCTATGGCTACACCTTC. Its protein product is CASSLNTGPYGYTF.

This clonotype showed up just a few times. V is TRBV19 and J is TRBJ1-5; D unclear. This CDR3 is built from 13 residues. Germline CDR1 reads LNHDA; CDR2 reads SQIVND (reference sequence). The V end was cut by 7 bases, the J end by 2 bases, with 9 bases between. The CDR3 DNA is TGTGCCAGTACCGCCGGGGGCAATCAGCCCCAGCATTTT. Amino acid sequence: CASTAGGNQPQHF.

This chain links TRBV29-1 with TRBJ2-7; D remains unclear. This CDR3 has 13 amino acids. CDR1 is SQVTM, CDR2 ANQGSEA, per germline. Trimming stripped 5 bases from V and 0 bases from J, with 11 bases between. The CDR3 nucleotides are TGCAGCGTTTTAACGGAGAGCTCCTACGAGCAGTACTTC. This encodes CSVLTESSYEQYF.

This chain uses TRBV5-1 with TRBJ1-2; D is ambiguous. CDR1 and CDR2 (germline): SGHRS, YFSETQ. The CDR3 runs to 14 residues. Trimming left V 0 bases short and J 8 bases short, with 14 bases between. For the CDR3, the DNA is TGCGCCAGCAGCTTGGAATCAGCCGGCGAAGGCTACACCTTC. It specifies CASSLESAGEGYTF. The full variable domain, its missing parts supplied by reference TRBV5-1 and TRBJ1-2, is KAGVTQTPRYLIKTRGQQVTLSCSPISGHRSVSWYQQTPGQGLQFLFEYFSETQRNKGNFPGRFSGRQFSNSRSEMNVSTLELGDSALYLCASSLESAGEGYTFGSGTRLTVV.

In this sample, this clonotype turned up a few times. The CDR3 region has the DNA TGTGCCAGCAGCCCAAGACAGTCTACTCCGCTTTACGAGCAGTACTTC. Translating gives CASSPRQSTPLYEQYF. The chain uses TRBV7-2 and TRBJ2-7; D may be TRBD1 (5 bases). The CDR3 runs to 16 residues. The V end lost 5 bases, the J end lost 4 bases, and 21 bases lay between the germline ends. The germline gives CDR1 SGHTA, CDR2 FQGNSA.

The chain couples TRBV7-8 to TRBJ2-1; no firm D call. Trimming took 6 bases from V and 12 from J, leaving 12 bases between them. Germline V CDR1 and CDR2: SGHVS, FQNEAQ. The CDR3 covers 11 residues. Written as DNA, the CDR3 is TGTGCCAGCAGTCATGACTTCGTGCAGTTCTTC. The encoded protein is CASSHDFVQFF.

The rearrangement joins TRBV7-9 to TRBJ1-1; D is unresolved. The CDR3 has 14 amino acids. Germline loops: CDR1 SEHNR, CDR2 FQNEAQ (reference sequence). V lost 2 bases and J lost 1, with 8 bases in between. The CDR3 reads CASSLFFGNTEAFF. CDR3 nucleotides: TGTGCCAGCAGCTTATTTTTCGGGAACACTGAAGCTTTCTTT.

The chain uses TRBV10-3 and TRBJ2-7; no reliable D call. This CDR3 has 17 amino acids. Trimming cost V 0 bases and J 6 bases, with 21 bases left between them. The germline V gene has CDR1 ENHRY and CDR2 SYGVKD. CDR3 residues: CAISESILGSPPGEQYF. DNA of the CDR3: TGTGCCATCAGTGAGTCGATTCTTGGGTCACCACCGGGCGAGCAGTACTTC.

The CDR3 loop is CASLSITGTGVMNTEAFF. In nucleotides, the CDR3 is TGCGCCAGCTTAAGTATAACCGGGACAGGGGTAATGAACACTGAAGCTTTCTTT. This chain uses TRBV5-1 with TRBJ1-1; 10 bases map to TRBD1. The CDR3 extends over 18 amino acids. The V segment lost 7 bases and the J segment 0 bases; nucleotides outside the gene matches: 15. Germline loops: CDR1 SGHRS, CDR2 YFSETQ.

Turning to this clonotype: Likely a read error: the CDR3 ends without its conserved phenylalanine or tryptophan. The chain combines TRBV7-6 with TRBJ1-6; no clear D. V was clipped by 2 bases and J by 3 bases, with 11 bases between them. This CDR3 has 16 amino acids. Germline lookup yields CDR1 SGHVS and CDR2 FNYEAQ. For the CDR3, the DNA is TGTGCCAGCAGCTTATACAGATTTAACTATAATTCACCCCTCCACTTA. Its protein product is CASSLYRFNYNSPLHL.

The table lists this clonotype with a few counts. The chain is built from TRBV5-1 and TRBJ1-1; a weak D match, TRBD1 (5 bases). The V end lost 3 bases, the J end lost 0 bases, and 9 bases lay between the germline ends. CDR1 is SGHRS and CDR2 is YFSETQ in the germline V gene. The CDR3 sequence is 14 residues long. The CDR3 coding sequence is TGCGCCAGCAGCTCGACGACAGTGAACACTGAAGCTTTCTTT. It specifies CASSSTTVNTEAFF.

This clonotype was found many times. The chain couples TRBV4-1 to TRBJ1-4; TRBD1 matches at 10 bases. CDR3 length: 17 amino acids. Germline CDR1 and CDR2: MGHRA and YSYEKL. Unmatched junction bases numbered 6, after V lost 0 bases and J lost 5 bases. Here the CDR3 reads CASSQDPGTGANEKLFF. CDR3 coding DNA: TGCGCCAGCAGCCAAGATCCCGGGACAGGGGCCAATGAAAAACTGTTTTTT.

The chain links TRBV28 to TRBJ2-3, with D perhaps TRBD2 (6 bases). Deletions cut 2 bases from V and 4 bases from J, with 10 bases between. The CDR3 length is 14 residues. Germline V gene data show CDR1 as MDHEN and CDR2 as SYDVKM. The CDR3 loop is CASSLHGRADTQYF. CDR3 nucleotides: TGTGCCAGCAGTTTACACGGGAGAGCAGATACGCAGTATTTT. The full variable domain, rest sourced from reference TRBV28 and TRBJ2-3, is DVKVTQSSRYLVKRTGEKVFLECVQDMDHENMFWYRQDPGLGLRLIYFSYDVKMKEKGDIPEGYSVSREKKERFSLILESASTNQTSMYLCASSLHGRADTQYFGPGTRLTVL.

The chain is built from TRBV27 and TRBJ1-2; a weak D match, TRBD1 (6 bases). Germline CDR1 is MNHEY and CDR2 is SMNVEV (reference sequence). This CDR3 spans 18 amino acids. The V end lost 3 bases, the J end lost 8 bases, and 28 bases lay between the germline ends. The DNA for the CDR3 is TGTGCCAGCAGTTTCTCACGACCCATGAATGCGGGGGCAGGGGGCTACACCTTC. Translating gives CASSFSRPMNAGAGGYTF.

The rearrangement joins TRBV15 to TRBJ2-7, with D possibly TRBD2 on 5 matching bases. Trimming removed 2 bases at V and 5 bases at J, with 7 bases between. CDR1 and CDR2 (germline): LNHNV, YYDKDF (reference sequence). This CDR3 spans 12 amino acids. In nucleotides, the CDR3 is TGTGCCACCAGCAGAACCGGGGACGAGCAGTACTTC. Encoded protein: CATSRTGDEQYF.

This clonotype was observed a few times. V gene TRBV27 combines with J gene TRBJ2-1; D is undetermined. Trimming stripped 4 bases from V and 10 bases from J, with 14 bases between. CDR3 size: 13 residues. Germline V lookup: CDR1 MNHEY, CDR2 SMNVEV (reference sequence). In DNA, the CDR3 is TGTGCCAGCAGTTACAAATTCTTAGGGGAGCAGTTCTTC. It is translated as CASSYKFLGEQFF.

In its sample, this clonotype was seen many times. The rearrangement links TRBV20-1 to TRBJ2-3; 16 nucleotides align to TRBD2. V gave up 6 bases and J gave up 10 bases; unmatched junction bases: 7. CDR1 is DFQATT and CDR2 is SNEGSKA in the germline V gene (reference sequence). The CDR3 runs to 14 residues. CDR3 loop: CSAQGGLAGGPQYF. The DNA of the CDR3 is TGCAGTGCGCAGGGGGGACTAGCGGGGGGGCCGCAGTATTTT.

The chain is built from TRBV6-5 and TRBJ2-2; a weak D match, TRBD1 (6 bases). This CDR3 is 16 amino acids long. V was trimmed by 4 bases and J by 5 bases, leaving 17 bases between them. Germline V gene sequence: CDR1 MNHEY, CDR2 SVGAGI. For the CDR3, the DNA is TGTGCCAGCAGTTTTTTTCCAGGGGTCGGTACCGGGGAGCTGTTTTTT. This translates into CASSFFPGVGTGELFF.

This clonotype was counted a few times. The CDR3 loop is CASRTERMAPTYEQYF. Here the CDR3 DNA reads TGTGCCAGCAGAACGGAACGGATGGCGCCGACCTACGAGCAGTACTTC. The chain combines TRBV6-1 with TRBJ2-7; D uncertain. Trimming took 6 bases from V and 2 from J, leaving 20 bases between them. CDR1 and CDR2 from the germline V gene are MNHNS and SASEGT. CDR3 length: 16 amino acids.

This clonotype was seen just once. The CDR3 sequence is CSAGSAGQWETQYF. The CDR3 DNA sequence: TGCAGTGCCGGCTCGGCAGGGCAGTGGGAGACCCAGTACTTC. This chain uses TRBV20-1 with TRBJ2-5, with D tentatively TRBD1 (5 bases). Trimming removed 6 bases from V and 5 bases from J, with 19 bases in between. Germline assignment: CDR1 DFQATT and CDR2 SNEGSKA (reference sequence). The CDR3 is 14 residues long.

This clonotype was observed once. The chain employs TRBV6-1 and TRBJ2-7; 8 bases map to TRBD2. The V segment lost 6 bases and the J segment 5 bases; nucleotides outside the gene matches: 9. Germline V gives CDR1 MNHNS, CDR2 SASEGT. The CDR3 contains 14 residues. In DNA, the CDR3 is TGTGCCAGCAGACTAGCGGAACACCGGGACGAGCAGTACTTC. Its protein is CASRLAEHRDEQYF.

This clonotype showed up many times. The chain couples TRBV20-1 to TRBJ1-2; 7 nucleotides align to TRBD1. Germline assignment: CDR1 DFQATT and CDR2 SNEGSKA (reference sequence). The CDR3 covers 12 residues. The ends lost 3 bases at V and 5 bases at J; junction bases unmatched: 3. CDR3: CSARGQSYGYTF. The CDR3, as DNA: TGCAGTGCTAGGGGACAGAGTTATGGCTACACCTTC.

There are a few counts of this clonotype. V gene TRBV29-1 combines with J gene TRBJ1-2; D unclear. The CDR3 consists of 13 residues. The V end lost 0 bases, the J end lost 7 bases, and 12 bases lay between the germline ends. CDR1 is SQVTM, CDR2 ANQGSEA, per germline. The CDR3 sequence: CSVEDLVGLGYTF. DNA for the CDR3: TGCAGCGTTGAAGATCTTGTAGGGCTTGGCTACACCTTC.

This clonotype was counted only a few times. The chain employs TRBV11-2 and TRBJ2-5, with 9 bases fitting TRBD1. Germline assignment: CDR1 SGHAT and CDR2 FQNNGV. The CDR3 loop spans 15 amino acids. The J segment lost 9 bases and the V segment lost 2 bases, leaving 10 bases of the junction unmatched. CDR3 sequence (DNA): TGTGCCAGCAGCTTAAGACAGGGGGGACAAGTGGCCCAGTACTTC. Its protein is CASSLRQGGQVAQYF. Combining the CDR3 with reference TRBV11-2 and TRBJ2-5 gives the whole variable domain EAGVAQSPRYKIIEKRQSVAFWCNPISGHATLYWYQQILGQGPKLLIQFQNNGVVDDSQLPKDRFSAERLKGVDSTLKIQPAKLEDSAVYLCASSLRQGGQVAQYFGPGTRLLVL.

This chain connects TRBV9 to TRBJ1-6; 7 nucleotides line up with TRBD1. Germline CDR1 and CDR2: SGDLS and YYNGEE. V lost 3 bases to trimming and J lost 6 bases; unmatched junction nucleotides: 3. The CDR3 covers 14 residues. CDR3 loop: CASSAGQLNSPLHF. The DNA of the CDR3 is TGTGCCAGCAGCGCGGGACAGCTTAATTCACCCCTCCACTTT.

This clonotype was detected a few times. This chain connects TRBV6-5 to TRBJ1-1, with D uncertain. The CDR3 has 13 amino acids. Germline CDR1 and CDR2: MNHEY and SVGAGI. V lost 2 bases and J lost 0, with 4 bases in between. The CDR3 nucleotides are TGTGCCAGCAGTTACAACTTGAACACTGAAGCTTTCTTT. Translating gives CASSYNLNTEAFF.

CDR3 DNA sequence: TGTGCCAGCAGTTTGATCGGGCCCACAGATACGCAGTATTTT. It encodes CASSLIGPTDTQYF. The chain carries TRBV12-3 or TRBV12-4 and TRBJ2-3; no firm D call. The CDR3 contains 14 residues. V lost 3 bases and J lost 2, with 9 bases in between.

The CDR3 loop is CASSWTGENTGELFF. CDR3 coding DNA: TGTGCCAGCAGCTGGACAGGGGAAAACACCGGGGAGCTGTTTTTT. The chain couples TRBV5-5 to TRBJ2-2; 9 bases map to TRBD1. The CDR3 is 15 residues long. From germline, CDR1 is SGHKS and CDR2 YYEKEE (reference sequence). Germline trimming cut 3 bases from V and 2 bases from J; bases unmatched to any gene: 2.

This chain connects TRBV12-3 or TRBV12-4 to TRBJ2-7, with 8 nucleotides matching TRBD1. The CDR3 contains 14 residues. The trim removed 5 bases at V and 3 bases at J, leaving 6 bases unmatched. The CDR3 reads CASSRTGFIYEQYF. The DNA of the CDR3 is TGTGCCAGCAGTCGGACAGGGTTTATCTACGAGCAGTACTTC.